Following are 5 T cell receptor beta chains from one sample sequenced in a study of cytomegalovirus exposure and HLA in healthy donors (dated by TCRdb to 2015 to 2018). Libraries came from the immunoSEQ multiplex PCR assay. A mixture of 60 forward primers for TCR Vbeta segments and 13 reverse primers for TCR Jbeta segments was used in the multiplex PCR. TCRdb retrieved this table from immuneACCESS and kept in-frame rearrangements only. Not all clones are present; in checked studies, unresolved V genes account for under half, and no reason is known for the remainder. Within this sample are about 120,000 clones, with 65% to 85% of them counted one time only. Roughly 3% of the sample is taken by the ten largest. Input material: PBMCs. These receptors originate from a woman between 35 and 50 years old in good health and CMV-seropositive.

This chain's CDR3 is CASSPPSGGADTQYF. In DNA form, the CDR3 reads TGTGCCAGCAGCCCCCCCAGCGGGGGGGCAGATACGCAGTATTTT. The V gene is TRBV7-2, the J gene TRBJ2-3; 10 positions agree with TRBD2. After removal of 5 bases from V and 4 bases from J, the junction contained 6 bases not matched to a gene. The CDR3 totals 15 residues. CDR1 is SGHTA, CDR2 FQGNSA, per germline.

The genes are TRBV9 and TRBJ2-3; 12 nucleotides line up with TRBD2. The trim removed 4 bases at V and 5 bases at J, leaving 8 bases unmatched. Germline assignment: CDR1 SGDLS and CDR2 YYNGEE. The length of the CDR3 is 16 residues. CDR3 in amino acids: CASSLGLAGDRDTQYF. CDR3 nucleotide sequence: TGTGCCAGCAGCCTGGGACTAGCGGGTGATCGAGATACGCAGTATTTT.

The J gene is TRBJ1-1, the V gene TRBV29-1; 7 bases agree with TRBD1. Trimming took 4 bases from V and 4 from J; bases not matched to a gene: 9. Germline loops: CDR1 SQVTM, CDR2 ANQGSEA. The CDR3 covers 14 residues. The CDR3 nucleotides are TGCAGCGTTGTAACAGGGGTTGGAGGCACTGAAGCTTTCTTT. This gives the protein CSVVTGVGGTEAFF.

This clone was seen more than once but under ten times. V and J are TRBV7-3 and TRBJ2-3, with 14 bases fitting TRBD2. The CDR3 sequence is 15 residues long. Germline lookup yields CDR1 SGHTA and CDR2 FQGTGA. With V trimmed by 5 bases and J by 6 bases, 4 bases remained unmatched. CDR3 sequence reads: CASSLGLAGADTQYF. The CDR3 DNA is TGTGCCAGCAGCCTGGGACTAGCGGGGGCCGATACGCAGTATTTT.

Only a few counts were recorded for this clone. This chain connects TRBV5-1 to TRBJ2-2; 9 bases line up with TRBD2. Trimming cost V 0 bases and J 6 bases; bases outside gene matches: 6. This CDR3 contains 16 residues. In germline, CDR1 is SGHRS, CDR2 YFSETQ. In nucleotides, the CDR3 is TGCGCCAGCAGCTTGGATCCAGCGGGGGGTCCCGGGGAGCTGTTTTTT. As protein: CASSLDPAGGPGELFF. Using reference TRBV5-1 and TRBJ2-2 for the parts outside the CDR3, the full variable domain is KAGVTQTPRYLIKTRGQQVTLSCSPISGHRSVSWYQQTPGQGLQFLFEYFSETQRNKGNFPGRFSGRQFSNSRSEMNVSTLELGDSALYLCASSLDPAGGPGELFFGEGSRLTVL.